This TCR beta chain was recorded in a study of shared clonotypes between healthy human individuals. Profiling relied on immunoSEQ multiplex PCR, and the TCRdb table lists in-frame clones only, not all of them. The sample holds about 1.5 million clones, 95% to 99% seen once. The CDR3 loop spans 12 amino acids. Germline CDR1 is GTSNPN and CDR2 is SVGIG (reference sequence). Trimming shortened V by 6 bases and J by 4 bases, and 12 bases separated the two germline ends. The source of this sequence is a man aged 30 to 45 in good health. Sequencing was carried out using naive CD4+ T cells sorted from blood. Subset defined: CD45RA+ positively selected. The chain combines TRBV30 with TRBJ1-2; a possible D gene is TRBD1 (6 bases). The CDR3 nucleotides are TGTGCCTGCTCTGGGGGCCTCTATGGCTACACCTTC. This gives the protein CACSGGLYGYTF.